This entry concerns a single T cell receptor beta chain. The antigen is undetermined. In making TCR beta libraries, quantitative 5'-RACE with molecular barcodes was used. MiXCR, run by TCRdb on the 5' RACE reads, gives a single entry per CDR3 protein. The repertoire has tens of thousands of distinct CDR3 sequences, about 8.3% of them found once; the top ten carry roughly 29%. V was clipped by 5 bases and J by 5 bases, with 6 bases between them. Germline CDR1 is SGHAT and CDR2 is FQNNGV. The CDR3 sequence is 11 residues long. The data belong to a study of CD8 T cells in ankylosing spondylitis. Regarding the study as a whole: Blood of patients with ankylosing spondylitis appeared to be characterized by a TCR beta motif of about eight highly homologous variants.

The chain has TRBV11-2 and TRBJ2-5; D unclear. The specimen was blood, either unsorted or a sorted T cell fraction (not recorded which). This receptor was obtained from a male donor with ankylosing spondylitis. CDR3 nucleotides: TGTGCCAGCAGCCGCTTGGAGACCCAGTACTTC. Translated, it gives CASSRLETQYF.